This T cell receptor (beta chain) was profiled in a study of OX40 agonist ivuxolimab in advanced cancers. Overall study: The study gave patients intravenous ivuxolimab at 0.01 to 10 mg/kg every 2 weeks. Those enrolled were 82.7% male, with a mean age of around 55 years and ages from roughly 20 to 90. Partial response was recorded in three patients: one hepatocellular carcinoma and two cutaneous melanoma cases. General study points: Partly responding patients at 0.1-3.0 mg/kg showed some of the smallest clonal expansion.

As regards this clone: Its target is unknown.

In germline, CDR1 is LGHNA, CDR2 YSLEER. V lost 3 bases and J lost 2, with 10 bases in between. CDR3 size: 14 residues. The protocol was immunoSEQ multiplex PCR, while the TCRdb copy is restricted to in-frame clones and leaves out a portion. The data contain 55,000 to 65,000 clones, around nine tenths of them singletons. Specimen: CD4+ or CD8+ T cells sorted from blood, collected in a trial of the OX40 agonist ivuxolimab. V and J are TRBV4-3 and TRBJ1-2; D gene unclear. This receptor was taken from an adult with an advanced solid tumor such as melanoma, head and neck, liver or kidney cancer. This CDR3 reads CASSQEVGNYGYTF. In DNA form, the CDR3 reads TGCGCCAGCAGCCAGGAGGTGGGAAACTATGGCTACACCTTC.